The 23 T cell receptor beta chains presented below share a single source sample, sequenced in a study of blood T cell repertoires in COVID-19. Clones were read by immunoSEQ multiplex PCR, and TCRdb kept only the in-frame ones, dropping some. The sample includes approximately 170,000 clones, about 80% of them seen just once. Sequencing was carried out using peripheral blood. Receptors originate from an elderly woman with acute or convalescent COVID-19.

The chain uses TRBV19 and TRBJ2-1; the D is unclear. CDR1 is LNHDA, CDR2 SQIVND, per germline (reference sequence). The CDR3 is 12 amino acids. Deletions cut 4 bases from V and 8 bases from J, with 9 bases between. The CDR3 loop reads CASSRDGYEQFF. CDR3 coding DNA: TGTGCCAGTAGTAGAGACGGTTATGAGCAGTTCTTC. The full variable domain, its missing parts supplied by reference TRBV19 and TRBJ2-1, is DGGITQSPKYLFRKEGQNVTLSCEQNLNHDAMYWYRQDPGQGLRLIYYSQIVNDFQKGDIAEGYSVSREKKESFPLTVTSAQKNPTAFYLCASSRDGYEQFFGPGTRLTVL.

In DNA form, the CDR3 reads TGTGCCAGCAGTCGGGCTGAATCCTACGAGCAGTACTTC. The encoded protein is CASSRAESYEQYF. J is TRBJ2-7 and V is TRBV6-6, with D hard to call. CDR1 MNHNY and CDR2 SVGAGI come from the germline V gene (reference sequence). Trimming cost V 5 bases and J 1 base, with 9 bases left between them. The CDR3 loop spans 13 amino acids.

This clone was seen just once. The chain links TRBV10-3 to TRBJ2-5; 15 positions match TRBD2. This CDR3 is built from 15 residues. Germline CDR1 is ENHRY and CDR2 is SYGVKD. Germline trimming cut 8 bases from V and 4 bases from J; bases unmatched to any gene: 5. CDR3 DNA sequence: TGTGCCATCGGACCGGGACTAGCGGGAGGAGAGACCCAGTACTTC. This sequence encodes CAIGPGLAGGETQYF.

The gene calls are TRBV19 and TRBJ1-5, with D possibly TRBD1 on 5 matching bases. The germline CDR1 and CDR2 sequences are LNHDA and SQIVND (reference sequence). The V end was cut by 2 bases, the J end by 3 bases, with 14 bases between. The CDR3 extends over 16 amino acids. This CDR3 is CASSIHPQGNNQPQHF. CDR3 in DNA: TGTGCCAGTAGTATACATCCCCAGGGAAACAATCAGCCCCAGCATTTT. Full variable domain (rest looked up from reference TRBV19 and TRBJ1-5): DGGITQSPKYLFRKEGQNVTLSCEQNLNHDAMYWYRQDPGQGLRLIYYSQIVNDFQKGDIAEGYSVSREKKESFPLTVTSAQKNPTAFYLCASSIHPQGNNQPQHFGDGTRLSIL.

The rearrangement links TRBV18 to TRBJ1-6; 7 bases are shared with TRBD1. The germline CDR1 and CDR2 sequences are KGHSH and LQKENI. V was clipped by 6 bases and J by 6 bases; unmatched bases: 5. There are 14 residues in the CDR3. The CDR3: CASSPGTANSPLHF. The CDR3 DNA reads TGTGCCAGCTCTCCCGGGACAGCTAATTCACCCCTCCACTTT. The variable domain in full, with the rest retrieved from reference TRBV18 and TRBJ1-6, is NAGVMQNPRHLVRRRGQEARLRCSPMKGHSHVYWYRQLPEEGLKFMVYLQKENIIDESGMPKERFSAEFPKEGPSILRIQQVVRGDSAAYFCASSPGTANSPLHFGNGTRLTVT.

The chain recombines TRBV7-2 with TRBJ2-5, with D possibly TRBD2 on 6 matching bases. The length of the CDR3 is 16 residues. Germline V gives CDR1 SGHTA, CDR2 FQGNSA. V was cut by 1 base and J by 1 base, with 13 bases left in between. In nucleotides, the CDR3 is TGTGCCAGCAGCTTAGTGGCGGGAATAGCCCAAGAGACCCAGTACTTC. This translates into CASSLVAGIAQETQYF.

The genes are TRBV7-9 and TRBJ1-1; D uncertain. CDR1 and CDR2 (germline): SEHNR, FQNEAQ (reference sequence). V was shortened by 3 bases and J by 7 bases, with 9 bases between the two germline ends. The CDR3 is made up of 12 amino acids. In nucleotides, the CDR3 is TGTGCCAGCAGCTTCGGGAAGGGTGAAGCTTTCTTT. Protein: CASSFGKGEAFF.

The chain employs TRBV4-1 and TRBJ2-7; 11 positions match TRBD2. CDR1 MGHRA and CDR2 YSYEKL come from the germline V gene. V gave up 1 base and J gave up 1 base; unmatched junction bases: 15. The CDR3 consists of 20 residues. Here the CDR3 reads CASSQAGRRLTSGVSYEQYF. For the CDR3, the DNA is TGCGCCAGCAGCCAAGCGGGGAGACGGTTGACTAGCGGGGTATCCTACGAGCAGTACTTC.

The chain combines TRBV21-1 with TRBJ2-1; the listed D gene, TRBD2, was not tested against the DNA. TRBV21-1 is classified as a pseudogene. The CDR3 length is 20 residues. The chain's CDR3 is CASTSKTSGRGKAHYNEQFF. The CDR3 DNA sequence: TGTGCCAGCACCTCAAAGACTAGCGGGAGAGGGAAGGCCCACTACAATGAGCAGTTCTTC.

This clone was found a few times. CDR3 sequence (DNA): TGTGCCAGCAGCTTAGATTGGGGGGACACCGGGGAGCTGTTTTTT. It specifies CASSLDWGDTGELFF. The chain employs TRBV11-1 and TRBJ2-2, with a weak D call TRBD2 (6 bases). The V and J ends lost 1 base and 3 bases respectively, with 9 bases between them. The CDR3 sequence is 15 residues long. In germline, CDR1 is SGHAT, CDR2 FQDESV (reference sequence).

This clone was counted a single time. In DNA form, the CDR3 reads TGTGCCAGCAGACTAGGACACACCGGGGAGCTGTTTTTT. It translates to CASRLGHTGELFF. This chain links TRBV16 with TRBJ2-2; possible D gene TRBD2, 5 bases. The ends were cut back, 6 bases at V and 3 bases at J, with 8 bases in the middle. CDR3 length: 13 residues. Germline CDR1 KGHSY, CDR2 FQNENV.

V is TRBV28 and J is TRBJ2-3, with TRBD1 matching 10 bases. The CDR3 has 16 residues. Unmatched junction bases numbered 8, after V lost 6 bases and J lost 2 bases. Germline CDR1 reads MDHEN; CDR2 reads SYDVKM. The CDR3 sequence: CASSSPGQGITDTQYF. DNA of the CDR3: TGTGCCAGCAGCAGCCCGGGACAGGGGATCACAGATACGCAGTATTTT. Looking up the rest from reference TRBV28 and TRBJ2-3 gives the full variable domain: DVKVTQSSRYLVKRTGEKVFLECVQDMDHENMFWYRQDPGLGLRLIYFSYDVKMKEKGDIPEGYSVSREKKERFSLILESASTNQTSMYLCASSSPGQGITDTQYFGPGTRLTVL.

The rearrangement joins TRBV4-1 to TRBJ2-7; a possible D gene is TRBD2 (6 bases). Germline values: CDR1 MGHRA, CDR2 YSYEKL. The V and J ends lost 4 bases and 6 bases respectively, with 16 bases between them. The CDR3 length is 14 residues. The CDR3 coding sequence is TGCGCCAGCAGCCCCCCGGGGGTCGTACGCGAGCAGTACTTC. It encodes CASSPPGVVREQYF.

The chain uses TRBV14 and TRBJ1-2; D remains unclear. Trimming pared 1 base from V and 2 bases from J, leaving 2 bases between. The CDR3 has 12 residues. Germline CDR1 reads SGHDN; CDR2 reads FVKESK. In DNA, the CDR3 is TGTGCCAGCAGCCAAGCGAACTATGGCTACACCTTC. Its translation: CASSQANYGYTF.

This clone was seen a single time. The chain couples TRBV19 to TRBJ2-5; the D is unclear. The CDR3 covers 12 residues. The V and J ends lost 0 bases and 4 bases respectively, with 3 bases between them. CDR1 is LNHDA, CDR2 SQIVND, per germline (reference sequence). This chain's CDR3 is CASSIDRETQYF. The CDR3 nucleotides read TGTGCCAGTAGTATAGACAGAGAGACCCAGTACTTC.

The J gene is TRBJ1-2, the V gene TRBV13, with D unresolved. Per germline, CDR1 PRHDT and CDR2 FYEKMQ (reference sequence). CDR3 length: 14 amino acids. V shed 3 bases and J shed 3 bases, with 11 bases lying between them. The CDR3 DNA reads TGTGCCAGCAGCTTGGCCAGGAACCACTATGGCTACACCTTC. It yields the protein CASSLARNHYGYTF.

The CDR3 DNA reads as TGTGCCAGCAGCCCTAGGGGCCTTACCCTGAGGCCAGATACGCAGTATTTT. Translated, it gives CASSPRGLTLRPDTQYF. This chain joins TRBV9 and TRBJ2-3; a weak D match, TRBD1 (5 bases). The length of the CDR3 is 17 residues. V was pared by 4 bases and J by 4 bases, with 22 bases between. Germline V gives CDR1 SGDLS, CDR2 YYNGEE.

This chain joins TRBV5-1 and TRBJ2-7; D is perhaps TRBD1 (6 bases). Germline V lookup: CDR1 SGHRS, CDR2 YFSETQ. Trimming shortened V by 3 bases and J by 5 bases, and 21 bases separated the two germline ends. The CDR3 spans 16 residues. CDR3: CASSSGLGNNRDEQYF. CDR3 bases: TGCGCCAGCAGCTCTGGACTTGGAAATAACAGGGACGAGCAGTACTTC.

The chain carries TRBV10-2 and TRBJ2-7; D ambiguous. Trimming left V 3 bases short and J 5 bases short, with 5 bases between. The CDR3 runs to 11 residues. Germline CDR1 and CDR2: WSHSY and SAAADI. CDR3 amino acids: CASSEFNEQYF. In DNA, the CDR3 is TGCGCCAGCAGTGAATTCAACGAGCAGTACTTC.

In DNA form, the CDR3 reads TGTGCCAGTAGGAAACAGGGGGCGGCAGATACGCAGTATTTT. Protein product: CASRKQGAADTQYF. This chain joins TRBV19 and TRBJ2-3, with 9 bases aligning to TRBD1. The CDR3 runs to 14 residues. The J segment lost 4 bases and the V segment lost 6 bases, leaving 5 bases of the junction unmatched. Germline V gene sequence: CDR1 LNHDA, CDR2 SQIVND (reference sequence).

V usage is TRBV5-5 and J usage is TRBJ1-2; D is undetermined. CDR1 and CDR2 from the germline V gene are SGHKS and YYEKEE (reference sequence). This CDR3 comprises 13 residues. V was pared by 0 bases and J by 8 bases, with 11 bases between. The CDR3 region has the DNA TGTGCCAGCAGCTTGGAGGAGAGTAGGGGCTACACCTTC. Translated, it gives CASSLEESRGYTF.

As regards this clone: The sample carries other DNA sequences with the same CDR3. The chain combines TRBV5-1 with TRBJ2-1; D unresolved. The CDR3 length is 12 residues. The germline V and J ends were trimmed by 0 bases and 6 bases, with 4 bases remaining between them. Germline V lookup: CDR1 SGHRS, CDR2 YFSETQ. DNA of the CDR3: TGCGCCAGCAGCTTGGCCGGCAATGAGCAGTTCTTC. Encoded protein: CASSLAGNEQFF.

This chain links TRBV7-2 with TRBJ2-1, with 9 bases matching TRBD2. Germline V gene sequence: CDR1 SGHTA, CDR2 FQGNSA. V trimming: 3 bases; J trimming: 9 bases; junction bases outside the gene matches: 6. There are 14 residues in the CDR3. As DNA, the CDR3 is TGTGCCAGCAGCTTTAGCGGGAGTCTTGGTGAGCAGTTCTTC. Encoded protein: CASSFSGSLGEQFF.